Given below is one T cell receptor (beta chain) in context. The CDR3 is 12 amino acids. Germline assignment: CDR1 LNHNV and CDR2 YYDKDF (reference sequence). The V end lost 5 bases, the J end lost 10 bases, and 14 bases lay between the germline ends. Authors' analysis steps: Reference gene primers were amplified, and this amplification served to estimate nucleated cell counts. Method: immunoSEQ multiplex PCR; TCRdb's copy keeps in-frame clones and lacks some. The DNA was the basis for D and trimming; V, J and clone size are from that table. The sample has about 200,000 clones, 65% to 90% seen once. This sample was taken from a study of blood T cell repertoires in COVID-19. Study in general: The origin of the acute and convalescent COVID-19 samples was the United States, Italy and Spain. The cDNA or gDNA used as material had been derived from T cells, B-cell-depleted T cells, or PBMCs.

The rearrangement uses TRBV15 and TRBJ1-1, with D maybe TRBD1 (5 bases). Sequencing was carried out using peripheral blood. The TCR comes from a middle-aged man with acute or convalescent COVID-19. The CDR3 loop is CATSVSGGTAFF. The DNA of the CDR3 is TGTGCCACCAGCGTATCGGGGGGGACAGCTTTCTTT.